The rows below give T cell receptor beta chains drawn from one sample of a study of cytomegalovirus exposure and HLA in healthy donors. Profiled with immunoSEQ multiplex PCR; TCRdb holds only in-frame clones, not every one. Among around 200,000 clones listed, roughly 78% were seen once. The sample taken for sequencing was PBMCs. Every receptor here comes from a boy younger than 18 in good health and CMV-seronegative. Each CDR3 is given with its conserved first and last residue. D genes are given only for firm matches. Not every row has a clone size; where given, it reads once, few, many or a size class.

once | TRBJ2-7 | TRBV4-3 | TRBD2 | TGCGCCAGCAGCCAAGGGACTAGCGGACTCGCCTACGAGCAGTACTTC | CASSQGTSGLAYEQYF
- | TRBJ2-1 | TRBV9 | TRBD1 | TGTGCCAGCAGCGCATACCAGGGCCCCCCAGGGGGTGAGCAGTTCTTC | CASSAYQGPPGGEQFF
few | TRBJ2-3 | TRBV13 | - | TGTGCCAGCAGCCCCCCAGGGGTGAGCCCAGATACGCAGTATTTT | CASSPPGVSPDTQYF
- | TRBJ2-3 | TRBV2 | TRBD2 | TGTGCCAGCAGGCTAGCGGGAGGCGATACGCAGTATTTT | CASRLAGGDTQYF
- | TRBJ2-7 | TRBV11-2 | TRBD1 | TGTGCCAGCAGGCCCGGGACAGGGGGCTCTCAAGAGCAGTACTTC | CASRPGTGGSQEQYF
- | TRBJ2-6 | TRBV30 | - | TGTGCCTGGAGTTGGGGGGTGGGTGGGGCCAACGTCCTGACTTTC | CAWSWGVGGANVLTF
- | TRBJ2-7 | TRBV6-6 | TRBD2 | TGTGCCAGCAGAACCGGGACTAGCGGGGCCTACGAGCAGTACTTC | CASRTGTSGAYEQYF
- | TRBJ2-1 | TRBV14 | TRBD2 | TGTGCCAGCAGCCAAGTTGAGGTCACTAGCGGGAGGGCTTACAATGAGCAGTTCTTC | CASSQVEVTSGRAYNEQFF
few | TRBJ2-3 | TRBV6-5 | TRBD2 | TGTGCCAGCAACCGTAGCGGGAGAAAAGATACGCAGTATTTT | CASNRSGRKDTQYF
- | TRBJ2-5 | TRBV10-3 | TRBD2 | TGTGCCACGACTAGCGGGGGAACACAAGAGACCCAGTACTTC | CATTSGGTQETQYF
- | TRBJ1-1 | TRBV5-4 | - | TGTGCCAGCAGCTTGGAGGCAGGAATGAACACTGAAGCTTTCTTT | CASSLEAGMNTEAFF
- | TRBJ2-2 | TRBV19 | TRBD1 | TGTGCCAGTAGTATTGGGACAGGGAATCACGGGGAGCTGTTTTTT | CASSIGTGNHGELFF
- | TRBJ2-1 | TRBV9 | TRBD2 | TGTGCCAGCAGCGTAGGACTAGCGGGGGGGGTCGGGGAGCAGTTCTTC | CASSVGLAGGVGEQFF
- | TRBJ2-1 | TRBV19 | TRBD2 | TGTGCCAGTAGTATCTCTGGACTAGCCCCTGAGCAGTTCTTC | CASSISGLAPEQFF
- | TRBJ2-6 | TRBV14 | TRBD1 | TGTGCCAGCAGCGATGGACAGGGGGCTCACCCCGGGGCCAACGTCCTGACTTTC | CASSDGQGAHPGANVLTF
- | TRBJ2-5 | TRBV11-1 | TRBD2 | TGTGCCAGCAGCTTAGCTTCGGGGGGGGCCGAGGAGACCCAGTACTTC | CASSLASGGAEETQYF
few | TRBJ2-5 | TRBV5-4 | TRBD2 | TGTGCTACCAGTTCTCCGGGGCTAGCGGGAGGGGGGCGGGAGACCCAGTACTTC | CATSSPGLAGGGRETQYF
- | TRBJ2-7 | TRBV12-5 | - | TGTGCTAGTGGCCCCCGGGAAGCTAGCTACGAGCAGTACTTC | CASGPREASYEQYF
- | TRBJ2-7 | TRBV7-2 | - | TGTGCCAGCAGCTTAGTGCACGGGAACTCCTACGAGCAGTACTTC | CASSLVHGNSYEQYF
- | TRBJ2-1 | TRBV18 | - | TGTGCCAGCTCACGGCAGGGGAGTAATGAGCAGTTCTTC | CASSRQGSNEQFF
- | TRBJ2-7 | TRBV19 | TRBD1 | TGTGCCAGTAGTCTAAGGGACAGGGGCGGATTAGTTCTCGACGAGCAGTACTTC | CASSLRDRGGLVLDEQYF
- | TRBJ2-7 | TRBV19 | TRBD2 | TGTGCCAGTAGTCGGGACTATCACCACGAGCAGTACTTC | CASSRDYHHEQYF
- | TRBJ1-2 | TRBV19 | - | TGTGCCAGTAGTGGCCGCGCAGGCTCCCGGGGCTACACCTTC | CASSGRAGSRGYTF
- | TRBJ2-1 | TRBV11-2 | TRBD2 | TGTGCCAGCAGCTTGGTCGGGACTAGAAACAATGAGCAGTTCTTC | CASSLVGTRNNEQFF